The 2 T cell receptor beta chains reported below all come from one sample, sequenced in a study of T cells in localized non-small cell lung cancer. TCRdb's table, derived via immunoSEQ multiplex PCR, lists solely in-frame clones and lacks some. Of around 33,000 clones in the sample, around 79% were seen once. Sequences were derived from peripheral blood, sampled before any cancer treatment. These receptors all stem from a male donor at least 60 years old with stage III squamous cell lung carcinoma.

This clone showed up just a few times. The gene calls are TRBV6-5 and TRBJ1-1; D gene unclear. V lost 0 bases and J 1 base, leaving 6 bases between the germline ends. Germline V gene lookup returns CDR1 MNHEY and CDR2 SVGAGI. The CDR3 length is 14 residues. CDR3 in amino acids: CASSYSRRNTEAFF. For the CDR3, the DNA is TGTGCCAGCAGTTACTCCCGGAGGAACACTGAAGCTTTCTTT.

This chain joins TRBV6-1 and TRBJ1-3; D is perhaps TRBD1 (5 bases). Germline V gives CDR1 MNHNS, CDR2 SASEGT. The V end was cut by 2 bases, the J end by 0 bases, with 14 bases between. This CDR3 has 17 amino acids. CDR3 amino acids: CASSELTGAISGNTIYF. The CDR3 nucleotides read TGTGCCAGCAGTGAATTAACAGGAGCCATCTCTGGAAACACCATATATTTT.